A selection of T cell receptor beta chains follows, all from one sample in a study of cytomegalovirus exposure and HLA in healthy donors. TCRdb's copy holds only in-frame clones and misses some; the assay was immunoSEQ multiplex PCR. The repertoire holds about 140,000 clones, with approximately 84% as singletons. The sequenced material came from PBMCs. These receptors were taken from a man aged 25-45 years in good health and CMV-seropositive. Each CDR3 is given with its conserved first and last residue. A D gene is named only where the DNA matches it firmly. The size entry is marked missing in some rows and otherwise reads once, few, many or a size class.

>TRBV11-1|TRBD1|15|-|TRBJ1-2
CASSNSGQGIYGYTF
TGTGCCAGCAGTAATTCGGGACAGGGCATTTATGGCTACACCTTC
>TRBV6-1|-|13|once|TRBJ2-7
CASRDTDPYEQYF
TGTGCCAGCCGCGACACCGACCCCTACGAGCAGTACTTC
>TRBV28|-|15|-|TRBJ2-7
CASSSPVLWPTSQYF
TGTGCCAGCAGTTCCCCCGTTCTTTGGCCCACCTCGCAGTACTTC
>TRBV28|-|12|-|TRBJ1-1
CASSLPLTRAFF
TGTGCCAGCAGTCTGCCTCTGACAAGGGCTTTCTTT
>TRBV29-1|-|13|-|TRBJ1-5
CSVTDRKNQPQHF
TGCAGCGTGACTGACAGGAAAAATCAGCCCCAGCATTTT
>TRBV10-3|TRBD1|12|-|TRBJ2-3
CAYGQGTDTQYF
TGTGCCTACGGACAGGGCACAGATACGCAGTATTTT
>TRBV29-1|-|18|-|TRBJ1-2
CSVEEAGNAFVRNYGYTF
TGCAGCGTTGAAGAGGCGGGGAACGCGTTCGTGAGAAACTATGGCTACACCTTC
>TRBV6-1|TRBD1|14|-|TRBJ1-1
CASSLTGGRTEAFF
TGTGCCAGCAGTCTGACAGGGGGCCGAACTGAAGCTTTCTTT
>TRBV5-6|-|16|-|TRBJ1-5
CASSRRGRGSNQPQHF
TGTGCCAGCAGCCGTAGAGGTAGAGGGAGCAATCAGCCCCAGCATTTT
>TRBV13|TRBD1|11|-|TRBJ2-7
CASSFGTGQYF
TGTGCCAGCAGCTTTGGGACAGGGCAGTACTTC
>TRBV2|-|11|-|TRBJ1-1
CASFVRTEAFF
TGTGCCAGCTTTGTGCGGACTGAAGCTTTCTTT
>TRBV30|TRBD2|14|-|TRBJ2-5
CAWSTAGGQETQYF
TGTGCCTGGAGTACAGCGGGGGGGCAAGAGACCCAGTACTTC
>TRBV1|-|17|-|TRBJ2-5
CTSSQVGQGTLIYEQYF
-
>TRBV11-3|TRBD1|15|-|TRBJ2-2
CASSQGQGVFGELFF
TGTGCCAGCAGCCAGGGACAGGGGGTTTTCGGGGAGCTGTTTTTT
>TRBV2|-|16|-|TRBJ2-1
CASSEIGAGFRNEQFF
TGTGCCAGCAGTGAAATCGGGGCGGGGTTTCGTAATGAGCAGTTCTTC
>TRBV6-1|-|13|-|TRBJ1-1
CASSEARGTEAFF
TGTGCCAGCAGTGAAGCGAGGGGGACTGAAGCTTTCTTT
>TRBV7-2|TRBD2|17|-|TRBJ2-3
CASSLALSRAGADTQYF
TGTGCCAGCAGCTTAGCGCTCTCTCGGGCGGGAGCAGATACGCAGTATTTT
>TRBV7-9|-|11|-|TRBJ2-5
CASSPGETQYF
TGTGCCAGCAGCCCGGGGGAAACCCAGTACTTC
>TRBV19|TRBD2|14|-|TRBJ2-5
CASRGLAGSETQYF
TGTGCCAGTAGAGGACTAGCGGGGTCGGAGACCCAGTACTTC
>TRBV7-2|-|12|once|TRBJ2-3
CASSHPSYTQYF
TGTGCCAGCAGTCATCCCAGTTATACGCAGTATTTT
>TRBV11-3|TRBD1|14|-|TRBJ1-2
CASSLHRDSGDYTF
TGTGCCAGCAGCTTGCACCGGGACAGTGGCGACTACACCTTC
>TRBV6-1|-|15|-|TRBJ1-6
CASGVEGPDVSPLHF
TGTGCCAGCGGTGTCGAGGGTCCGGACGTTTCACCCCTCCACTTT
>TRBV6-1|TRBD1|14|few|TRBJ1-6
CASSEEGGRSPLHF
TGTGCCAGCAGTGAAGAAGGGGGCAGATCACCCCTCCACTTT
>TRBV6-5|-|14|-|TRBJ1-5
CASSLRVWDQPQHF
TGTGCCAGCTCTTTGAGGGTCTGGGATCAGCCCCAGCATTTT
>TRBV5-1|TRBD1|16|few|TRBJ1-3
CASSLGGQVVGNTIYF
TGCGCCAGCAGCTTGGGGGGACAGGTCGTTGGAAACACCATATATTTT